These 32 T cell receptor beta chains share one sample of origin, sequenced in a study of T cell responses to AZD1222 COVID-19 vaccine (dated by TCRdb to the early 2020s). The time point label for this specimen denotes: baseline before first vaccination. Libraries were prepared through the immunoSEQ multiplex PCR assay. This is the immuneACCESS table as TCRdb keeps it, with only in-frame sequences that have V and J called. A part of the clones is gone; compared with another copy, unresolved V genes explain less than half, and the rest is unexplained. In this sample the table shows roughly 160,000 clones, 75% to 90% of which occur a single time. Approximately 7.2% of the sample is in the top ten clones. Sample: peripheral blood, taken on day 0 of AZD1222 vaccination. The receptor source for this set is an adult in good health.

The chain combines TRBV5-4 with TRBJ2-5, with D uncertain. The CDR3 consists of 12 residues. The V gene's germline CDR1 is SGHNT and CDR2 YYREEE (reference sequence). Deletions cut 7 bases from V and 5 bases from J, with 12 bases between. Here the CDR3 reads CASHSGRETQYF. The DNA for the CDR3 is TGTGCCAGCCACAGTGGTAGGGAGACCCAGTACTTC.

As to this clone: An end of the junction differs from the germline gene, which may be a read error. The V gene is TRBV5-1, the J gene TRBJ1-1; D unclear. Germline V lookup: CDR1 SGHRS, CDR2 YFSETQ. The CDR3 length is 14 residues. The CDR3 protein is CASSLDGMNTEAFF. The CDR3 bases are TGCGCCAGCAGTTTGGACGGGATGAACACTGAAGCTTTCTTT.

The V and J genes are TRBV5-1 and TRBJ1-2; possible D gene TRBD1, 5 bases. V lost 5 bases and J lost 4, with 15 bases in between. This CDR3 comprises 14 residues. Germline V gene data show CDR1 as SGHRS and CDR2 as YFSETQ. Here the CDR3 reads CASRQDGFGYGYTF. CDR3 DNA: TGCGCCAGCAGACAGGATGGGTTCGGCTATGGCTACACCTTC.

DNA of the CDR3: TGTGCCACCACTGGCGGACAGACTACCTATGGCTACACCTTC. Translating gives CATTGGQTTYGYTF. The chain employs TRBV6-5 and TRBJ1-2; tentatively, D is TRBD1 (6 bases). V lost 10 bases, J lost 4 bases, and 19 bases lay in between. Germline assignment: CDR1 MNHEY and CDR2 SVGAGI. The CDR3 contains 14 residues.

The chain has TRBV7-9 and TRBJ2-6; D is unresolved. Germline CDR1 SEHNR, CDR2 FQNEAQ (reference sequence). V gave up 1 base and J gave up 1 base, with 5 bases separating them. This CDR3 has 15 amino acids. CDR3 sequence (DNA): TGTGCCAGCAGCTTAGGGGGATCTGGGGCCAACGTCCTGACTTTC. It yields the protein CASSLGGSGANVLTF.

This CDR3 reads CASSLDSTGKYF. The CDR3 DNA reads TGTGCCAGCAGCTTAGATTCGACAGGGAAGTACTTC. This chain connects TRBV7-9 to TRBJ2-5, with 7 bases that match TRBD1. The CDR3 sequence is 12 residues long. Germline CDR1 and CDR2: SEHNR and FQNEAQ (reference sequence). J lost 12 bases, V lost 1 base, and 5 bases had no gene match.

V and J are TRBV10-3 and TRBJ1-4, with 8 bases fitting TRBD1. The CDR3 totals 13 residues. Losses at the gene ends were 8 bases for V and 3 bases for J; bases not matched to a gene: 2. CDR1 is ENHRY, CDR2 SYGVKD, per germline. The CDR3 nucleotides are TGTGCCATCGGACAGGGTCCTAATGAAAAACTGTTTTTT. It specifies CAIGQGPNEKLFF.

The V and J genes are TRBV3-1 (or the pseudogene TRBV3-2) and TRBJ2-2; perhaps D is TRBD1 or TRBD2 (7 bases each). Trimming removed 3 bases at V and 0 bases at J, with 11 bases between. CDR1 and CDR2 (germline): LGHDT, YNNKEL (reference sequence). The length of the CDR3 is 16 residues. The DNA for the CDR3 is TGTGCCAGCAGCCACAGGGGGGGTACGAACACCGGGGAGCTGTTTTTT. As protein: CASSHRGGTNTGELFF.

V gene TRBV7-9 combines with J gene TRBJ1-1, with D unclear. The ends were cut back, 2 bases at V and 1 base at J, with 5 bases in the middle. The CDR3 covers 13 residues. CDR1 is SEHNR and CDR2 is FQNEAQ in the germline V gene (reference sequence). The chain's CDR3 is CASSLFENTEAFF. In DNA, the CDR3 is TGTGCCAGCAGCTTATTTGAGAACACTGAAGCTTTCTTT.

Regarding this clone: In the same sample, other DNA sequences code for this CDR3. The CDR3 region is CASSYSTANTEAFF. The CDR3 bases are TGTGCCAGCAGTTACTCGACAGCGAACACTGAAGCTTTCTTT. The V gene is TRBV6-5, the J gene TRBJ1-1, with D possibly being TRBD1 (5 bases). This CDR3 region has 14 residues. From germline, CDR1 is MNHEY and CDR2 SVGAGI. V lost 0 bases, J lost 1 base, and 6 bases lay in between.

The chain carries TRBV9 and TRBJ1-6, with D possibly matching TRBD1 (5 bases). V lost 3 bases to trimming and J lost 0 bases, with 13 bases between them. Germline CDR1 reads SGDLS; CDR2 reads YYNGEE. This CDR3 has 17 amino acids. In DNA form, the CDR3 reads TGTGCCAGCAGCGGTCAGGGTCCCAGCTCCTATAATTCACCCCTCCACTTT. Translating it yields CASSGQGPSSYNSPLHF.

The chain carries TRBV19 and TRBJ2-5; possibly TRBD1 for D (6 bases). The CDR3 extends over 15 amino acids. The V end was cut by 6 bases, the J end by 4 bases, with 18 bases between. Germline V lookup: CDR1 LNHDA, CDR2 SQIVND (reference sequence). CDR3: CASSPNTGRPETQYF. CDR3 coding DNA: TGTGCCAGTAGCCCCAACACAGGGAGACCAGAGACCCAGTACTTC.

The rearrangement uses TRBV3-1 (or the pseudogene TRBV3-2) and TRBJ1-2; D is perhaps TRBD1 (5 bases). V was pared by 4 bases and J by 5 bases, with 17 bases between. The CDR3 loop spans 15 amino acids. The germline CDR1 and CDR2 sequences are LGHDT and YNNKEL (reference sequence). The CDR3 region has the DNA TGTGCCAGCAGCCCCACGGCAGGGCCGATATATGGCTACACCTTC. Translated, it gives CASSPTAGPIYGYTF.

The V call is TRBV2, the J call TRBJ2-7, with D possibly TRBD1 on 5 matching bases. V shed 4 bases and J shed 4 bases, with 11 bases lying between them. The CDR3 is 13 amino acids. CDR1 is SNHLY and CDR2 is FYNNEI in the germline V gene. CDR3 region: CASSVDRKYEQYV. The CDR3 nucleotides are TGTGCCAGCAGTGTAGACAGAAAGTACGAGCAGTACGTC.

This clone came up once. The chain employs TRBV11-2 and TRBJ1-6; no reliable D call. Germline V gene sequence: CDR1 SGHAT, CDR2 FQNNGV. Trimming left V 2 bases short and J 14 bases short, with 10 bases between. CDR3 size: 12 residues. CDR3 residues: CASSLREQTLHF. CDR3 nucleotides: TGTGCCAGCAGCTTACGTGAACAGACCCTCCACTTT.

The chain couples TRBV18 to TRBJ2-7; tentatively, D is TRBD2 (6 bases). This CDR3 is built from 14 residues. Germline V gene sequence: CDR1 KGHSH, CDR2 LQKENI. V dropped 6 bases and J dropped 3 bases, with 15 bases sitting between them. The chain's CDR3 is CASSPTGVFYEQYV. DNA for the CDR3: TGTGCCAGCTCCCCAACGGGGGTTTTCTACGAGCAGTACGTC.

V is TRBV7-6 and J is TRBJ2-5, with 7 nucleotides matching TRBD2. There are 14 residues in the CDR3. The V gene end was trimmed by 6 bases and the J gene end by 1 base; junction bases not matched to a gene: 5. Germline CDR1 SGHVS, CDR2 FNYEAQ. The CDR3 protein is CASSPSGTQETQYF. CDR3 in DNA: TGTGCCAGCAGTCCTAGCGGCACCCAAGAGACCCAGTACTTC. The full variable domain, its missing parts supplied by reference TRBV7-6 and TRBJ2-5, is GAGVSQSPRYKVTKRGQDVALRCDPISGHVSLYWYRQALGQGPEFLTYFNYEAQQDKSGLPNDRFSAERPEGSISTLTIQRTEQRDSAMYRCASSPSGTQETQYFGPGTRLLVL.

The chain's CDR3 is CASSFKSTTQSLYGYTF. The CDR3 region has the DNA TGCGCCAGCAGCTTTAAATCCACCACACAAAGCCTCTATGGCTACACCTTC. The V call is TRBV5-1, the J call TRBJ1-2; no definite D call. This CDR3 has 17 residues. Germline V lookup: CDR1 SGHRS, CDR2 YFSETQ. The V end was cut by 2 bases, the J end by 4 bases, with 21 bases between.

This chain uses TRBV5-1 with TRBJ1-5; 8 bases are a match to TRBD1. The CDR3 runs 15 residues. The V gene end was trimmed by 0 bases and the J gene end by 5 bases; junction bases not matched to a gene: 4. Per germline, CDR1 SGHRS and CDR2 YFSETQ. The CDR3 here is CASSLAGGWDQPQHF. The CDR3 coding sequence is TGCGCCAGCAGCTTGGCAGGGGGCTGGGATCAGCCCCAGCATTTT.

This clone was counted only a few times. V usage is TRBV3-1 (or the pseudogene TRBV3-2) and J usage is TRBJ2-7, with 11 bases lining up with TRBD2. The CDR3 is 14 amino acids. With 4 bases clipped from V and 3 bases from J, the junction kept 2 bases outside the gene matches. Per the germline V gene, CDR1 is LGHDT and CDR2 is YNNKEL (reference sequence). In DNA form, the CDR3 reads TGTGCCAGCAGCCCCGGGACTAGCGGCTACGAGCAGTACTTC. This sequence encodes CASSPGTSGYEQYF.

The V call is TRBV25-1, the J call TRBJ1-1; D perhaps matches TRBD1 (5 bases). The V end was cut by 6 bases, the J end by 2 bases, with 19 bases between. The CDR3 sequence is 16 residues long. The germline V gene encodes CDR1 MGHDK and CDR2 SYGVNS. The chain's CDR3 is CASRSLGWGSNTEAFF. The CDR3 DNA reads TGTGCCAGCAGATCTCTAGGTTGGGGCTCTAACACTGAAGCTTTCTTT.

The genes are TRBV5-1 and TRBJ2-7; D may correspond to TRBD1 or TRBD2 (5 bases each). CDR1 and CDR2 (germline): SGHRS, YFSETQ. The V gene lost 2 bases and the J gene lost 7 bases, with 16 bases spanning the gap. This CDR3 spans 14 amino acids. CDR3 residues: CASSLGPGPGEQYV. CDR3 sequence (DNA): TGCGCCAGCAGCTTAGGCCCAGGGCCGGGAGAGCAGTACGTC.

In DNA form, the CDR3 reads TGTGCCAGCAGTTACTCCGGGGGCCGGTTAAATGAGCAGTTCTTC. Protein sequence: CASSYSGGRLNEQFF. This sequence joins TRBV6-5 and TRBJ2-1; possibly TRBD1 or TRBD2 for D (6 bases each). Germline V gene data show CDR1 as MNHEY and CDR2 as SVGAGI. V was cut by 0 bases and J by 7 bases, with 13 bases left in between. This CDR3 is 15 amino acids long.

The chain uses TRBV11-2 and TRBJ2-3; D is uncertain. The germline V gene has CDR1 SGHAT and CDR2 FQNNGV. Trimming removed 5 bases at V and 6 bases at J, with 21 bases between. This CDR3 is built from 16 residues. The CDR3 reads CASSVIKGLERDTQYF. Written as DNA, the CDR3 is TGTGCCAGCAGCGTCATCAAGGGCCTAGAAAGGGATACGCAGTATTTT.

The chain joins TRBV14 to TRBJ1-4, with D unclear. Germline lookup yields CDR1 SGHDN and CDR2 FVKESK. Between the trimmed V and J ends, which lost 1 base and 13 bases, there was a span of 7 bases. The CDR3 runs to 11 residues. CDR3 nucleotide sequence: TGTGCCAGCAGCCAAGTGGGAGGACTGTTTTTT. It translates to CASSQVGGLFF.

The gene calls are TRBV14 and TRBJ2-5; perhaps TRBD2 as D (7 bases). This CDR3 is 18 amino acids long. CDR1 is SGHDN, CDR2 FVKESK, per germline. The ends were cut back, 0 bases at V and 7 bases at J, with 24 bases in the middle. The CDR3 coding sequence is TGTGCCAGCAGCCAAGAAAAAACACAGGGAGGGTTAATAGGGACCCAGTACTTC. Translating gives CASSQEKTQGGLIGTQYF.

The V call is TRBV3-1 (or the pseudogene TRBV3-2), the J call TRBJ1-5, with D possibly TRBD1 on 5 matching bases. This CDR3 comprises 14 residues. Per the germline V gene, CDR1 is LGHDT and CDR2 is YNNKEL (reference sequence). The germline V and J ends were trimmed by 0 bases and 4 bases, with 7 bases remaining between them. The CDR3 reads CASSQESGNQPQHF. CDR3 sequence (DNA): TGTGCCAGCAGCCAAGAATCAGGGAATCAGCCCCAGCATTTT.

V and J are TRBV3-1 (or the pseudogene TRBV3-2) and TRBJ1-2; TRBD1 agrees at 8 bases. V trimming: 4 bases; J trimming: 3 bases; junction bases outside the gene matches: 4. The CDR3 is 14 amino acids. Germline V gene sequence: CDR1 LGHDT, CDR2 YNNKEL (reference sequence). CDR3 residues: CASSRTGRDYGYTF. The CDR3 nucleotides read TGTGCCAGCAGCCGGACAGGGAGAGACTATGGCTACACCTTC.

The chain uses TRBV6-5 and TRBJ1-2; possibly TRBD1 for D (5 bases). CDR1 MNHEY and CDR2 SVGAGI come from the germline V gene. The CDR3 covers 13 residues. V lost 5 bases, J lost 8 bases, and 15 bases lay in between. CDR3 nucleotides: TGTGCCAGCAGTCCAGGACATGTGGGGGGCTACACCTTC. It yields the protein CASSPGHVGGYTF.

The chain joins TRBV19 to TRBJ1-1; no firm D call. CDR3 length equals 11 residues. Germline lookup yields CDR1 LNHDA and CDR2 SQIVND (reference sequence). V gave up 4 bases and J gave up 11 bases, with 11 bases separating them. CDR3 residues: CASSSGIGAFF. The CDR3 DNA follows: TGTGCCAGTAGTAGCGGCATCGGGGCTTTCTTT.

This rearrangement joins TRBV7-2 to TRBJ2-5, with TRBD1 as a possible D gene (6 bases). CDR1 is SGHTA and CDR2 is FQGNSA in the germline V gene. CDR3 length: 13 amino acids. The V end lost 7 bases, the J end lost 5 bases, and 14 bases lay between the germline ends. This CDR3 reads CASTRGLGETQYF. The DNA of the CDR3 is TGTGCCAGCACCAGGGGTTTAGGGGAGACCCAGTACTTC.

The genes are TRBV14 and TRBJ2-7, with D maybe TRBD1 (6 bases). CDR1 is SGHDN and CDR2 is FVKESK in the germline V gene. The CDR3 covers 14 residues. Trimming shortened V by 1 base and J by 9 bases, and 16 bases separated the two germline ends. The CDR3 region has the DNA TGTGCCAGCAGCCAAGGCTCCGGGACAAAGATGCAGTACGTC. Translation gives CASSQGSGTKMQYV.